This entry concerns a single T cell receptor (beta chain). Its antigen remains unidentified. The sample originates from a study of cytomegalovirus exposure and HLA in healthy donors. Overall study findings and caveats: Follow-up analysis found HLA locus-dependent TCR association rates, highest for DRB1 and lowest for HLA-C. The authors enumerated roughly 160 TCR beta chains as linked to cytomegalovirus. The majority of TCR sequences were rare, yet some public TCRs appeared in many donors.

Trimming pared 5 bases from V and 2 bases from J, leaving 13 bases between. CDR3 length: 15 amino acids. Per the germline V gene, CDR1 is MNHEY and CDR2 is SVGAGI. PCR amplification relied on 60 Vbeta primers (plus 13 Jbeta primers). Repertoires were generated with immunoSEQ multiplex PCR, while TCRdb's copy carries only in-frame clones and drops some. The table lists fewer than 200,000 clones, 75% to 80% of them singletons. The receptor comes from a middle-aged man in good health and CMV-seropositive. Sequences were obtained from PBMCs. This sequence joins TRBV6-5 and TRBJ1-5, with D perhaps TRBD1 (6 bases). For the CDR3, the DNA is TGTGCCAGCAGTAACAAGGGGGGGGGCAATCAGCCCCAGCATTTT. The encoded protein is CASSNKGGGNQPQHF.